The next 27 T cell receptor beta chains were all read from a single sample in a study of tumor-infiltrating lymphocytes in primary liver carcinoma. With around 500 ng total RNA as template and a constant-region primer, TCR beta cDNA was made. Three rounds of nested multiplex PCR with slightly modified ARM-PCR produced TCR beta libraries. Forward primers for TRBV1-TRBV30 and a C-beta reverse primer served the first two PCR rounds, at around 9 cycles each. TCRdb reprocessed the multiplex PCR reads with MiXCR, giving one entry per CDR3 protein. The table has 310,000 or so distinct CDR3 sequences, more than 55% seen once. RNA was extracted from whole blood without cell sorting, alongside germline DNA. The sequencing sample was made of peripheral blood. The source of these receptors is a woman in her 30s with primary liver carcinoma and hepatitis B virus infection.

This sequence joins TRBV4-1 and TRBJ1-6; D may be TRBD1 (5 bases). V was clipped by 0 bases and J by 6 bases, with 9 bases between them. CDR3 length: 15 amino acids. From germline, CDR1 is MGHRA and CDR2 YSYEKL. The CDR3 DNA reads as TGCGCCAGCAGCCAAGAGTTCAGGGTTAATTCACCCCTCCACTTT. Protein sequence: CASSQEFRVNSPLHF.

The rearrangement links TRBV5-1 to TRBJ1-5; 9 bases align to TRBD1. The V gene end was trimmed by 6 bases and the J gene end by 4 bases; junction bases not matched to a gene: 8. The CDR3 loop spans 15 amino acids. Germline CDR1 is SGHRS and CDR2 is YFSETQ. In nucleotides, the CDR3 is TGCGCCAGCAACATGACAGGGGGAGTAAATCAGCCCCAGCATTTT. Translating gives CASNMTGGVNQPQHF.

With respect to this clonotype: One end of the junction fails to match germline, which may point to a read error. This chain links TRBV12-3 or TRBV12-4 with TRBJ2-3; D may be TRBD2 (5 bases). The length of the CDR3 is 15 residues. DNA for the CDR3: TGTGTCAGCAGTTTACGGGCGGGCAACACAGATACTCAGTATTTT. It specifies CVSSLRAGNTDTQYF.

This clonotype was counted once. This rearrangement joins TRBV9 to TRBJ1-4; 10 bases are shared with TRBD1. Germline V gives CDR1 SGDLS, CDR2 YYNGEE. The J segment lost 4 bases and the V segment lost 3 bases, leaving 3 bases of the junction unmatched. CDR3 size: 15 residues. The CDR3 DNA reads TGTGCCAGCAGCGGGGGACAGGGGCTTAATGAAAAACTGTTTTTT. Its translation: CASSGGQGLNEKLFF.

This clonotype was seen ten or more times. The genes are TRBV6-2 or TRBV6-3 and TRBJ2-5; 10 bases line up with TRBD2. The CDR3 runs 15 residues. Germline CDR1 and CDR2: MNHEY and SVGEGT. Germline trimming cut 7 bases from V and 5 bases from J; bases unmatched to any gene: 10. Written as DNA, the CDR3 is TGTGCCAGCAATACCTTAGCGGGAGGCCGGGAGACCCAGTACTTC. It codes for CASNTLAGGRETQYF.

The V gene is TRBV11-2, the J gene TRBJ2-1, with D unclear. Germline V gene sequence: CDR1 SGHAT, CDR2 FQNNGV. Between the trimmed V and J ends, which lost 2 bases and 5 bases, there was a span of 10 bases. The CDR3 consists of 14 residues. As DNA, the CDR3 is TGTGCCAGCAGCTTAAAATACCAAAACAATGAGCAGTTCTTC. This sequence encodes CASSLKYQNNEQFF. The full variable domain, its missing parts supplied by reference TRBV11-2 and TRBJ2-1, is EAGVAQSPRYKIIEKRQSVAFWCNPISGHATLYWYQQILGQGPKLLIQFQNNGVVDDSQLPKDRFSAERLKGVDSTLKIQPAKLEDSAVYLCASSLKYQNNEQFFGPGTRLTVL.

Of note for this clonotype: An end of the junction differs from the germline gene, which may be a read error. The genes are TRBV28 and TRBJ1-1; D not certain. CDR1 MDHEN and CDR2 SYDVKM come from the germline V gene. This CDR3 comprises 16 residues. DNA for the CDR3: TGTGCCAGCAGTTTAACGGGCCCACTCGCAGTCAGTGAAGCTGTCTTT. Translated: CASSLTGPLAVSEAVF.

This clonotype occurred a few times. The rearrangement links TRBV14 to TRBJ2-1, with 7 bases identical to TRBD1. The CDR3 sequence is 16 residues long. Germline V CDR1 and CDR2: SGHDN, FVKESK. With 2 bases clipped from V and 1 base from J, the junction kept 5 bases outside the gene matches. CDR3 coding DNA: TGTGCCAGCAGCCAAACGGGACAGCCATCCTACAATGAGCAGTTCTTC. This codes for CASSQTGQPSYNEQFF.

Remarks on this clonotype: This may be a read error: a much more frequent sequence differs by one nucleotide. The V and J genes are TRBV29-1 and TRBJ2-3, with D tentatively TRBD1 (5 bases). V lost 5 bases and J 6 bases, leaving 18 bases between the germline ends. The CDR3 is made up of 14 amino acids. Germline CDR1 SQVTM, CDR2 ANQGSEA. The CDR3 nucleotides read TGCAGCGTTCCCCACCAGGGTCCTGGGGATACGCAGTATTTT. Translating it yields CSVPHQGPGDTQYF.

As concerns this clonotype: This could be a read error, since a much larger clone is one nucleotide away. J is TRBJ2-5 and V is TRBV4-3, with TRBD1 as a possible D gene (5 bases). Germline CDR1 reads LGHNA; CDR2 reads YSLEER. The CDR3 has 15 amino acids. The V and J ends lost 2 bases and 5 bases respectively, with 15 bases between them. CDR3 residues: CASSQQLTAGETQYF. In DNA, the CDR3 is TGCGCCAGCAGCCAACAACTAACGGCAGGGGAGACCCAGTACTTC.

This clonotype was counted many times. The rearrangement links TRBV11-1 to TRBJ2-5; D is perhaps TRBD1 (6 bases). CDR1 SGHAT and CDR2 FQDESV come from the germline V gene (reference sequence). This CDR3 spans 15 amino acids. V was shortened by 7 bases and J by 3 bases, with 18 bases between the two germline ends. The CDR3 is CASTWIVGGEETQYF. The CDR3 DNA reads TGTGCCAGCACCTGGATTGTAGGGGGAGAAGAGACCCAGTACTTC.

The rearrangement joins TRBV6-1 to TRBJ1-6, with a weak D call TRBD1 (5 bases). Trimming removed 2 bases from V and 6 bases from J, with 11 bases in between. The germline V gene encodes CDR1 MNHNS and CDR2 SASEGT. The CDR3 length is 15 residues. The CDR3 sequence is CASSEWGSANSPLHF. In DNA form, the CDR3 reads TGTGCCAGCAGTGAATGGGGGTCAGCTAATTCACCCCTCCACTTT.

As to this clonotype: A much larger clonotype is one base distant, so this may be a read error. V is TRBV6-5 and J is TRBJ2-7; D is unresolved. The CDR3 length is 16 residues. The germline CDR1 and CDR2 sequences are MNHEY and SVGAGI. The chain's CDR3 is CAGRSPAGFRPHEQYF. DNA for the CDR3: TGTGCCGGCAGAAGTCCGGCCGGGTTCCGGCCCCACGAGCAGTACTTC.

Concerning this clonotype: A much larger clonotype is one base distant, so this may be a read error. The gene calls are TRBV11-2 and TRBJ1-1, with D hard to call. Germline values: CDR1 SGHAT, CDR2 FQNNGV. The CDR3 totals 15 residues. The germline V and J ends were trimmed by 1 base and 4 bases, with 13 bases remaining between them. The CDR3 DNA follows: TGTGCCAGCAGCTTAGGAACGGGAGTGTGCACTGAAGCTTTCTTT. It translates to CASSLGTGVCTEAFF.

J is TRBJ2-3 and V is TRBV5-5; D may be TRBD1 (6 bases). The CDR3 has 15 residues. With 4 bases removed from V and 4 bases from J, the gap between germline ends came to 16 bases. Germline V CDR1 and CDR2: SGHKS, YYEKEE (reference sequence). The CDR3 spells CASSPDSPYSDTQYF. DNA for the CDR3: TGTGCCAGCAGCCCGGACAGCCCTTACTCAGATACGCAGTATTTT.

This clonotype has only a few counts. V and J are TRBV5-6 and TRBJ1-5; the D is unclear. The germline gives CDR1 SGHDT, CDR2 YYEEEE. The CDR3 is made up of 15 amino acids. The V end was cut by 3 bases, the J end by 3 bases, with 13 bases between. In DNA form, the CDR3 reads TGTGCCAGCAGCTCAGCGGGGAGGTCCAATCAGCCCCAGCATTTT. It encodes CASSSAGRSNQPQHF. The full variable domain, completed using reference TRBV5-6 and TRBJ1-5, is DAGVTQSPTHLIKTRGQQVTLRCSPKSGHDTVSWYQQALGQGPQFIFQYYEEEERQRGNFPDRFSGHQFPNYSSELNVNALLLGDSALYLCASSSAGRSNQPQHFGDGTRLSIL.

Comment on this clonotype: A read error may be the cause here, since a much bigger clone is one base away. The CDR3 end shows no conserved phenylalanine or tryptophan, and so a read error is likely. This chain joins TRBV6-2 or TRBV6-3 and TRBJ2-7; D is ambiguous. Germline assignment: CDR1 MNHEY and CDR2 SVGEGT. The CDR3 contains 11 residues. Between the trimmed V and J ends, which lost 5 bases and 2 bases, there was a span of 4 bases. The CDR3 sequence: CASSRTYEQYS. The CDR3, as DNA: TGTGCCAGCAGTCGTACCTACGAGCAGTACTCC.

The chain employs TRBV12-3 or TRBV12-4 and TRBJ2-5, with D tentatively TRBD1 or TRBD2 (5 bases each). Between the trimmed V and J ends, which lost 3 bases and 4 bases, there was a span of 9 bases. The length of the CDR3 is 13 residues. The CDR3 spells CASSLAGAETQYF. The CDR3 region has the DNA TGTGCCAGCAGTTTGGCCGGGGCAGAGACCCAGTACTTC.

V is TRBV7-9 and J is TRBJ2-5, with 12 bases aligning to TRBD2. J was trimmed by 2 bases and V by 5 bases; bases with no gene match: 3. The germline V gene has CDR1 SEHNR and CDR2 FQNEAQ (reference sequence). The CDR3 spans 15 residues. The DNA of the CDR3 is TGTGCCAGCAGCCTGACTAGCGGGAGTCAAGAGACCCAGTACTTC. The encoded protein is CASSLTSGSQETQYF.

This clonotype was observed once. The rearrangement uses TRBV12-3 or TRBV12-4 and TRBJ1-2, with D maybe TRBD1 (5 bases). Trimming left V 5 bases short and J 4 bases short, with 14 bases between. The CDR3 totals 14 residues. The CDR3 is CASSQGAGFYGYTF. CDR3 sequence (DNA): TGTGCCAGCAGTCAAGGGGCAGGGTTCTATGGCTACACCTTC.

This sequence joins TRBV7-9 and TRBJ2-3, with a possible D match to TRBD1 (6 bases). The germline gives CDR1 SEHNR, CDR2 FQNEAQ (reference sequence). V was pared by 5 bases and J by 6 bases, with 15 bases between. This CDR3 contains 14 residues. In nucleotides, the CDR3 is TGTGCCAGCAGCACGAGGGGGAGTACGGATACGCAGTATTTT. It is translated as CASSTRGSTDTQYF.

The CDR3 DNA sequence: TGTGCCAGCAGCTTATTTAGCGGAGGCACAGATACGCAGTATTTT. Encoded protein: CASSLFSGGTDTQYF. The V and J genes are TRBV7-9 and TRBJ2-3, with D possibly being TRBD2 (6 bases). Germline V gene lookup returns CDR1 SEHNR and CDR2 FQNEAQ (reference sequence). CDR3 length: 15 residues. V dropped 2 bases and J dropped 1 base, with 10 bases sitting between them.

To note about this clonotype: A much larger clone sits a single nucleotide away, making a read error possible. The chain uses TRBV6-6 and TRBJ1-2; no clear D. The V and J ends lost 5 bases and 2 bases respectively, with 12 bases between them. CDR3 length: 14 residues. Germline V gene data show CDR1 as MNHNY and CDR2 as SVGAGI (reference sequence). Written as DNA, the CDR3 is TGTGCCAGCAGTACCGGGCGGGGAAACTATGGCTACACCTTC. Translating it yields CASSTGRGNYGYTF.

Notes on this clonotype: One base away lies a much larger clone, so this may be a sequencing read error. This chain's CDR3 is CASSSSRDSVYSYTF. In nucleotides, the CDR3 is TGTGCCAGCAGTTCGTCACGGGACAGCGTCTATAGCTACACCTTC. V usage is TRBV6-2 or TRBV6-3 and J usage is TRBJ1-2; 7 nucleotides agree with TRBD1. The V gene's germline CDR1 is MNHEY and CDR2 SVGEGT. This CDR3 region has 15 residues.

This clonotype showed up many times. V usage is TRBV6-6 and J usage is TRBJ1-1; 7 positions agree with TRBD1. V dropped 6 bases and J dropped 5; count of bases not matched to a gene: 6. Per germline, CDR1 MNHNY and CDR2 SVGAGI (reference sequence). CDR3 length: 13 amino acids. The CDR3 spells CASSDRERTEAFF. The CDR3 nucleotides read TGTGCCAGCAGCGACAGGGAGAGAACTGAAGCTTTCTTT.

Turning to this clonotype: A much larger clone lies a single base off, so this may be a read error. This sequence joins TRBV6-6 and TRBJ1-2; D is unresolved. Germline-derived CDR1 and CDR2 are MNHNY and SVGAGI (reference sequence). CDR3 size: 13 residues. The CDR3 sequence is CTSSYQPNYGYTF. The CDR3 nucleotides are TGTACCAGCAGTTACCAGCCTAACTATGGCTACACCTTC.

The sample holds many counts of this clonotype. The V and J genes are TRBV29-1 and TRBJ1-1, with a weak D call TRBD1 (5 bases). In germline, CDR1 is SQVTM, CDR2 ANQGSEA. The CDR3 has 13 residues. Trimming removed 4 bases at V and 2 bases at J, with 11 bases between. In DNA form, the CDR3 reads TGCAGCGTTGTTATAAGGGGAAACACTGAAGCTTTCTTT. Translated: CSVVIRGNTEAFF.